These 3 T cell receptor beta chains share one sample of origin, sequenced in a study of memory CD4+ T cells and cytomegalovirus serostatus. Single viable CD3+CD4+CD8-CD45RO+ cells were sorted as the memory CD4+ T cells. Clones were sequenced by immunoSEQ multiplex PCR, and TCRdb holds only the in-frame ones, with some missing. The data contain some 87,000 clones, over 70% of them singletons. Sequencing was performed on memory CD4+ T cells from blood. The receptors shown here come from an adult in good health and CMV-seropositive.

The genes are TRBV4-2 and TRBJ1-1; D perhaps matches TRBD1 (5 bases). CDR1 LGHNA and CDR2 YNFKEQ come from the germline V gene. This CDR3 comprises 15 residues. Trimming shortened V by 0 bases and J by 7 bases, and 15 bases separated the two germline ends. CDR3 in DNA: TGTGCCAGCAGCCAAGATTGGAGGCCAGGGATTGAAGCTTTCTTT. Encoded protein: CASSQDWRPGIEAFF.

The CDR3 region has the DNA TGTGCCAGCTCACCAGGGTCCCCGGCAGCTACTACGGGAGAGCAGTACTTC. Its protein is CASSPGSPAATTGEQYF. The chain combines TRBV18 with TRBJ2-7; weak D call: TRBD2 (5 bases). Trimming cost V 2 bases and J 7 bases, with 24 bases left between them. Germline V lookup: CDR1 KGHSH, CDR2 LQKENI. This CDR3 region has 17 residues.

This chain joins TRBV5-4 and TRBJ2-5, with D tentatively TRBD1 (6 bases). CDR1 is SGHNT and CDR2 is YYREEE in the germline V gene (reference sequence). CDR3 size: 13 residues. The germline V and J ends were trimmed by 1 base and 2 bases, with 6 bases remaining between them. The CDR3 loop is CASSLQGQETQYF. The DNA for the CDR3 is TGTGCCAGCAGCTTGCAGGGGCAAGAGACCCAGTACTTC.